The T cell receptor (beta chain) described here comes from a study of shared clonotypes between healthy human individuals. At the level of the study: Per-donor plates numbered three CD4 naive, three CD4 memory, two CD8 naive and one CD8 memory. Regarding the study as a whole: Clonotypes shared by all four sorted-subset donors had higher generation probabilities than non-shared clonotypes.

Of note for this clone: Its antigen is as yet unknown.

Each donor was a Caucasian adult residing in Nashville, Tennessee. Germline CDR1 and CDR2: MNHNS and SASEGT. The CDR3 runs 15 residues. Trimming took off 3 bases at V and 6 bases at J, with 15 bases between the two ends. Replicate PCRs for sorted subsets used around 190 ng DNA; this equaled tens of thousands of T cell genomes. Libraries were prepared by immunoSEQ multiplex PCR; TCRdb keeps only in-frame clonotypes and omits some of them. The table includes fewer than 3 million clones, 85% to 95% detected once. The sample consisted of naive CD4+ T cells from PBMCs. As for subset: CD45RA+ positively selected. The clonotype originates from a man aged 18 to 30 in good health. Some clones in this sample may be carry-over from other donors' samples. J is TRBJ2-1 and V is TRBV6-1, with D perhaps matching TRBD1 or TRBD2 (5 bases each). CDR3 in DNA: TGTGCCAGCAGTGAGAGGGACCTTGGCTCCAATGAGCAGTTCTTC. Residues: CASSERDLGSNEQFF.